The source of this TCR beta chain is a study of CD8+CD57+ T cells in acquired aplastic anemia. TCR beta VDJ and CDR3 were profiled, and genomic DNA was the template. Each CDR3 protein gets one entry after TCRdb re-called the reads with MiXCR. The repertoire holds more than 250,000 distinct CDR3 sequences, approximately 79% seen once, with 42% in the top ten. The CDR3 runs to 14 residues. Trimming took 7 bases from V and 4 from J; bases not matched to a gene: 4. Germline CDR1 and CDR2: SGDLS and YYNGEE. This clonotype came up a few times. By flow cytometry, patients selected for sequencing had shown an expansion of CD8+CD57+ cells.

The source is a human donor with aplastic anemia. The chain uses TRBV9 and TRBJ2-3; 12 positions agree with TRBD1. Input material: sorted CD4+, CD8+, or CD8+CD57+ T cells (not recorded which) from PBMCs. Here the CDR3 reads CASGTGGSSDTQYF. The CDR3 coding sequence is TGTGCCAGCGGGACAGGGGGCAGTTCAGATACGCAGTATTTT.